This entry lists 20 T cell receptor beta chains sequenced from one sample in a study of glioma-infiltrating T cells after dendritic cell vaccination. Time point defined: after dendritic cell vaccination, including at tumor progression/relapse. Sequencing used immunoSEQ multiplex PCR; TCRdb keeps in-frame clones, though not all of them. This sample carries 80,000 to 100,000 clones, over 80% of them seen once, and the ten largest clones take roughly 5.5%. Sequencing was performed on blood, taken after dendritic cell vaccination. The receptor set was obtained from a human donor with glioblastoma.

The CDR3 protein is CASGFSQRERRTEAFF. The CDR3 coding sequence is TGTGCTAGTGGTTTCTCCCAACGGGAGAGGAGGACTGAAGCTTTCTTT. This rearrangement joins TRBV12-5 to TRBJ1-1; no firm D call. The CDR3 has 16 residues. Trimming cost V 3 bases and J 5 bases, with 19 bases left between them. Germline V gene lookup returns CDR1 LGHNT and CDR2 FRNRAP.

V usage is TRBV4-1 and J usage is TRBJ2-5; 7 bases are shared with TRBD1. Germline V gives CDR1 MGHRA, CDR2 YSYEKL. V lost 4 bases, J lost 2 bases, and 7 bases stayed unmatched. CDR3 length: 15 residues. Written as DNA, the CDR3 is TGCGCCAGCAGCCCGACAGGGCTACCTCAAGAGACCCAGTACTTC. Its translation: CASSPTGLPQETQYF.

The chain recombines TRBV15 with TRBJ2-7, with D tentatively TRBD1 (6 bases). CDR1 is LNHNV, CDR2 YYDKDF, per germline (reference sequence). Trimming removed 0 bases from V and 1 base from J, with 16 bases in between. The CDR3 is 17 amino acids. CDR3 sequence (DNA): TGTGCCACCAGCAGAGATGAGGGGGTGGGGGCTTCCTACGAGCAGTACTTC. Its protein is CATSRDEGVGASYEQYF.

This chain connects TRBV5-4 to TRBJ1-2; maybe TRBD1 (6 bases). V lost 0 bases and J lost 0, with 6 bases in between. This CDR3 comprises 14 residues. Germline CDR1 and CDR2: SGHNT and YYREEE (reference sequence). The CDR3 is CASSLDRANYGYTF. The CDR3 bases are TGTGCCAGCAGCTTGGACAGGGCTAACTATGGCTACACCTTC. The full variable domain, its missing parts supplied by reference TRBV5-4 and TRBJ1-2, is ETGVTQSPTHLIKTRGQQVTLRCSSQSGHNTVSWYQQALGQGPQFIFQYYREEENGRGNFPPRFSGLQFPNYSSELNVNALELDDSALYLCASSLDRANYGYTFGSGTRLTVV.

This clone was seen just once. The chain is built from TRBV30 and TRBJ1-2, with TRBD1 identical over 7 bases. Germline CDR1 is GTSNPN and CDR2 is SVGIG (reference sequence). The CDR3 covers 13 residues. Losses at the gene ends were 0 bases for V and 4 bases for J; bases not matched to a gene: 2. CDR3 sequence: CAWSVAGGYGYTF. The DNA for the CDR3 is TGTGCCTGGAGTGTGGCAGGGGGCTATGGCTACACCTTC.

As for this clone: The junction does not match germline at one end; this may be a read error. The chain carries TRBV7-8 and TRBJ1-2; 10 nucleotides line up with TRBD1. This CDR3 is built from 17 residues. Germline assignment: CDR1 SGHVS and CDR2 FQNEAQ. The DNA for the CDR3 is TGTGCCAGCAGCCCTTCCGCGGGACAGGGGAAGGCCTATCGCTACACCTTC. This encodes CASSPSAGQGKAYRYTF.

The chain links TRBV5-1 to TRBJ2-1; perhaps TRBD2 as D (6 bases). Looked up from germline, CDR1 is SGHRS and CDR2 is YFSETQ. The CDR3 covers 14 residues. Deletions cut 6 bases from V and 1 base from J, with 11 bases between. The CDR3 is CASNGLTSYNEQFF. The CDR3 coding sequence is TGCGCCAGCAATGGACTAACGTCCTACAATGAGCAGTTCTTC. The entire variable domain, with the rest obtained from reference TRBV5-1 and TRBJ2-1, is as follows: KAGVTQTPRYLIKTRGQQVTLSCSPISGHRSVSWYQQTPGQGLQFLFEYFSETQRNKGNFPGRFSGRQFSNSRSEMNVSTLELGDSALYLCASNGLTSYNEQFFGPGTRLTVL.

This chain joins TRBV27 and TRBJ1-5, with a tentative D call TRBD1 (5 bases). The V gene's germline CDR1 is MNHEY and CDR2 SMNVEV (reference sequence). This CDR3 is built from 13 residues. V was cut by 4 bases and J by 3 bases, with 7 bases left in between. The CDR3 protein is CASSSRDNQPQHF. CDR3 nucleotide sequence: TGTGCCAGCAGTTCCAGGGACAATCAGCCCCAGCATTTT.

V and J are TRBV19 and TRBJ1-1; 9 nucleotides align to TRBD1. The CDR3 has 13 residues. Germline-derived CDR1 and CDR2 are LNHDA and SQIVND (reference sequence). V trimming: 5 bases; J trimming: 12 bases; junction bases outside the gene matches: 10. The CDR3 is CASSVGQGRGTFF. As DNA, the CDR3 is TGTGCCAGTAGTGTGGGACAGGGAAGAGGAACTTTCTTT.

The chain combines TRBV29-1 with TRBJ2-4, with 9 bases that match TRBD1. The CDR3 has 13 residues. Losses at the gene ends were 6 bases for V and 9 bases for J; bases not matched to a gene: 9. Germline values: CDR1 SQVTM, CDR2 ANQGSEA. The CDR3 nucleotides are TGCAGCGTCGCTGGACAGGGGCAGGGCATTCAGTACTTC. Translating it yields CSVAGQGQGIQYF.

V usage is TRBV27 and J usage is TRBJ1-2, with 7 bases identical to TRBD1. CDR3 length: 13 residues. The germline V gene encodes CDR1 MNHEY and CDR2 SMNVEV (reference sequence). The junction had 13 bases not matched to a gene; V was cut back by 10 bases and J by 8 bases. CDR3 sequence (DNA): TGTGCCACCAGCGTCAGGGGGGTAAGCGGCTACACCTTC. Its protein product is CATSVRGVSGYTF.

The chain combines TRBV5-4 with TRBJ2-7; 8 bases fit TRBD2. From germline, CDR1 is SGHNT and CDR2 YYREEE (reference sequence). With V trimmed by 2 bases and J by 4 bases, 5 bases remained unmatched. The CDR3 runs 14 residues. The CDR3 sequence is CASSLPGTSYEQYF. In nucleotides, the CDR3 is TGTGCCAGCAGCTTACCCGGGACTAGTTACGAGCAGTACTTC.

The genes are TRBV16 and TRBJ1-5, with a weak D call TRBD1 (5 bases). Deletions cut 2 bases from V and 2 bases from J, with 7 bases between. The length of the CDR3 is 14 residues. The germline V gene has CDR1 KGHSY and CDR2 FQNENV. CDR3 residues: CASSQEQGNQPQHF. Written as DNA, the CDR3 is TGTGCCAGCAGCCAAGAACAGGGCAATCAGCCCCAGCATTTT.

The chain uses TRBV7-2 and TRBJ2-1, with 7 nucleotides matching TRBD2. Germline trimming cut 3 bases from V and 7 bases from J; bases unmatched to any gene: 12. CDR3 length equals 16 residues. The germline V gene encodes CDR1 SGHTA and CDR2 FQGNSA. The DNA of the CDR3 is TGTGCCAGCAGCTTTTCGGGACTACTGTCAAGGAATGAGCAGTTCTTC. This encodes CASSFSGLLSRNEQFF. The variable domain in full, completed from reference TRBV7-2 and TRBJ2-1, reads GAGVSQSPSNKVTEKGKDVELRCDPISGHTALYWYRQSLGQGLEFLIYFQGNSAPDKSGLPSDRFSAERTGGSVSTLTIQRTQQEDSAVYLCASSFSGLLSRNEQFFGPGTRLTVL.

The rearrangement joins TRBV5-1 to TRBJ1-2, with D possibly matching TRBD1 (5 bases). The CDR3 sequence is 13 residues long. Per germline, CDR1 SGHRS and CDR2 YFSETQ. V was shortened by 1 base and J by 8 bases, with 12 bases between the two germline ends. CDR3 in amino acids: CASSLPAGLGYTF. DNA of the CDR3: TGCGCCAGCAGCTTGCCCGCGGGGCTAGGCTACACCTTC.

This chain uses TRBV28 with TRBJ2-7; 7 bases are shared with TRBD2. V trimming: 4 bases; J trimming: 6 bases; junction bases outside the gene matches: 12. The CDR3 has 15 residues. The V gene's germline CDR1 is MDHEN and CDR2 SYDVKM. This CDR3 reads CASSYPGRERIEQYF. The CDR3, as DNA: TGTGCCAGCAGTTACCCCGGGCGGGAGAGGATCGAGCAGTACTTC.

The chain joins TRBV5-1 to TRBJ2-3, with 9 bases aligning to TRBD2. The V gene end was trimmed by 2 bases and the J gene end by 2 bases; junction bases not matched to a gene: 3. The germline CDR1 and CDR2 sequences are SGHRS and YFSETQ. The CDR3 has 15 residues. CDR3: CASSLSSGITDTQYF. CDR3 nucleotides: TGCGCCAGCAGCTTATCTAGCGGGATCACAGATACGCAGTATTTT. The full variable domain, completed using reference TRBV5-1 and TRBJ2-3, is KAGVTQTPRYLIKTRGQQVTLSCSPISGHRSVSWYQQTPGQGLQFLFEYFSETQRNKGNFPGRFSGRQFSNSRSEMNVSTLELGDSALYLCASSLSSGITDTQYFGPGTRLTVL.

This clone was counted a few times. V and J are TRBV5-6 and TRBJ2-1; TRBD1 agrees at 8 bases. The V gene's germline CDR1 is SGHDT and CDR2 YYEEEE. V shed 4 bases, J shed 2 bases, and the junction held 5 bases outside the gene matches. This CDR3 region has 15 residues. The DNA of the CDR3 is TGTGCCAGCAGCAGATTGGACAGGGCCTACAATGAGCAGTTCTTC. Amino acid sequence: CASSRLDRAYNEQFF.

The V call is TRBV5-1, the J call TRBJ2-5, with TRBD2 identical over 8 bases. The length of the CDR3 is 17 residues. Per the germline V gene, CDR1 is SGHRS and CDR2 is YFSETQ. The V segment lost 7 bases and the J segment 3 bases; nucleotides outside the gene matches: 17. The CDR3 sequence: CASLRGGGPHGEETQYF. CDR3 bases: TGCGCCAGCTTGAGGGGCGGGGGGCCTCATGGGGAAGAGACCCAGTACTTC.

This chain uses TRBV30 with TRBJ2-7; D uncertain. Germline loops: CDR1 GTSNPN, CDR2 SVGIG (reference sequence). Trimming pared 2 bases from V and 2 bases from J, leaving 7 bases between. The CDR3 has 12 residues. The CDR3 DNA is TGTGCCTGGAGTAACAGTGCCTACGAGCAGTACTTC. Protein: CAWSNSAYEQYF.